This TCR beta chain emerged from a study of patients and donors after allogeneic stem cell transplantation. Using its own MiXCR run on the RT-PCR reads, TCRdb lists one record per CDR3 protein. Of 25,000 or so distinct CDR3 sequences listed, more than 8% are singletons. Germline CDR1 reads SEHNR; CDR2 reads FQNEAQ (reference sequence). With 5 bases clipped from V and 12 bases from J, the junction kept 7 bases outside the gene matches. The CDR3 sequence is 12 residues long. In its sample, this clonotype was seen many times. This sequence originates from a human donor who was either an allogeneic HSCT recipient or a stem cell or donor lymphocyte infusion donor (not recorded which). It is not recorded whose cells these are; they may come from a transplant donor. This chain connects TRBV7-9 to TRBJ1-1, with TRBD1 matching over 9 bases. The source material was blood, either unsorted or a sorted T cell fraction (not recorded which). CDR3 amino acids: CASSTRTGVTFF. The CDR3 nucleotides read TGTGCCAGCAGCACAAGGACAGGGGTGACTTTCTTT.